This passage covers 2 T cell receptor beta chains from one sample sequenced in a study of blood T cell repertoires in COVID-19. Sequenced by immunoSEQ multiplex PCR; TCRdb stores in-frame clones only, minus some. This sample has roughly 300,000 clones, with about 90% found just once. The sequenced material came from PBMCs or T cells enriched from blood (not recorded which). The receptors here all came from a woman in her 30s who had recovered from COVID-19.

The rearrangement joins TRBV24-1 to TRBJ1-1; D might be TRBD1 (5 bases). CDR3 length: 13 residues. V lost 6 bases to trimming and J lost 5 bases, with 12 bases between them. The germline V gene encodes CDR1 KGHDR and CDR2 SFDVKD. Written as DNA, the CDR3 is TGTGCCACCAGTCTCGCCGGGGGTACTGAAGCTTTCTTT. Its translation is CATSLAGGTEAFF.

The V and J genes are TRBV3-1 (or the pseudogene TRBV3-2) and TRBJ2-5, with 8 bases aligning to TRBD1. The CDR3 is 15 amino acids. Per germline, CDR1 LGHDT and CDR2 YNNKEL (reference sequence). After removal of 4 bases from V and 5 bases from J, the junction contained 9 bases not matched to a gene. CDR3 sequence: CASSRIAGGGETQYF. Written as DNA, the CDR3 is TGTGCCAGCAGCCGTATAGCAGGGGGCGGGGAGACCCAGTACTTC.